The 14 T cell receptor beta chains below all came from one sample that was sequenced in a study of cytomegalovirus exposure and HLA in healthy donors. The PCR used 60 Vbeta and 13 Jbeta primers. Clones were sequenced by immunoSEQ multiplex PCR, and TCRdb holds only the in-frame ones, with some missing. The sample records under 200,000 clones, 73% being singletons. Sample: PBMCs. All receptors come from a woman aged 18-35 years in good health and CMV-seropositive.

The V gene is TRBV7-9, the J gene TRBJ2-7; 9 bases agree with TRBD1. CDR1 and CDR2 (germline): SEHNR, FQNEAQ (reference sequence). There are 14 residues in the CDR3. Trimming cost V 5 bases and J 4 bases; bases outside gene matches: 6. CDR3 sequence reads: CASSEPGQGYEQYF. The CDR3 nucleotides are TGTGCCAGCAGCGAACCGGGACAGGGTTACGAGCAGTACTTC.

This chain links TRBV11-1 with TRBJ2-7; possible D gene TRBD1, 6 bases. Germline CDR1 and CDR2: SGHAT and FQDESV (reference sequence). Trimming removed 6 bases from V and 5 bases from J, with 11 bases in between. The CDR3 has 12 residues. Written as DNA, the CDR3 is TGTGCCAGCAGTTATTACAGGGACGAGCAGTACTTC. Amino acids: CASSYYRDEQYF.

The V gene is TRBV11-1, the J gene TRBJ2-7; D gene ambiguous. Germline CDR1 SGHAT, CDR2 FQDESV (reference sequence). The CDR3 is 14 amino acids. V was shortened by 7 bases and J by 6 bases, with 19 bases between the two germline ends. The DNA of the CDR3 is TGTGCCAGCACCGCTACGAACGGGTTGAGCGAGCAGTACTTC. It translates to CASTATNGLSEQYF.

The chain recombines TRBV9 with TRBJ2-7; tentative D call: TRBD1 (5 bases). Trimming left V 0 bases short and J 3 bases short, with 13 bases between. The CDR3 length is 15 residues. CDR1 is SGDLS, CDR2 YYNGEE, per germline. CDR3: CASSVGQSSVYEQYF. The DNA for the CDR3 is TGTGCCAGCAGCGTAGGACAGTCATCTGTCTACGAGCAGTACTTC.

This chain links TRBV5-5 with TRBJ1-1; 9 nucleotides line up with TRBD1. The length of the CDR3 is 16 residues. From germline, CDR1 is SGHKS and CDR2 YYEKEE (reference sequence). Trimming cost V 2 bases and J 0 bases; bases outside gene matches: 5. The CDR3 nucleotides are TGTGCCAGCAGCTTTCGGACAGGGGTGGTGAACACTGAAGCTTTCTTT. As protein: CASSFRTGVVNTEAFF. Combining the CDR3 with reference TRBV5-5 and TRBJ1-1 gives the whole variable domain DAGVTQSPTHLIKTRGQQVTLRCSPISGHKSVSWYQQVLGQGPQFIFQYYEKEERGRGNFPDRFSARQFPNYSSELNVNALLLGDSALYLCASSFRTGVVNTEAFFGQGTRLTVV.

J is TRBJ2-3 and V is TRBV4-3, with 11 bases identical to TRBD2. CDR3 size: 17 residues. In germline, CDR1 is LGHNA, CDR2 YSLEER. With 0 bases clipped from V and 6 bases from J, the junction kept 8 bases outside the gene matches. CDR3 amino acids: CASSQDRASGGLDTQYF. CDR3 bases: TGCGCCAGCAGCCAAGACCGGGCTAGCGGGGGGCTGGATACGCAGTATTTT.

The chain combines TRBV7-2 with TRBJ2-1; a possible D gene is TRBD2 (6 bases). The CDR3 runs to 16 residues. Germline loops: CDR1 SGHTA, CDR2 FQGNSA. V gave up 0 bases and J gave up 9 bases, with 18 bases separating them. CDR3 coding DNA: TGTGCCAGCAGCTTAGCTGGTACTACTAGCTGGGTTGAGCAGTTCTTC. Residues: CASSLAGTTSWVEQFF.

The chain uses TRBV5-1 and TRBJ1-5; D is uncertain. CDR3 length: 10 amino acids. The V end lost 8 bases, the J end lost 9 bases, and 9 bases lay between the germline ends. The V gene's germline CDR1 is SGHRS and CDR2 YFSETQ. CDR3 nucleotide sequence: TGCGCCAGAGCCGCGGGGCCCCAGCATTTT. It yields the protein CARAAGPQHF.

J is TRBJ2-3 and V is TRBV11-1; D remains ambiguous. The CDR3 covers 16 residues. The V gene's germline CDR1 is SGHAT and CDR2 FQDESV (reference sequence). Trimming cost V 3 bases and J 0 bases, with 13 bases left between them. CDR3 coding DNA: TGTGCCAGCAGCTTTGGCTTCGCGGAAAGCACAGATACGCAGTATTTT. It yields the protein CASSFGFAESTDTQYF.

V is TRBV18 and J is TRBJ2-7; 9 positions agree with TRBD1. Losses at the gene ends were 6 bases for V and 6 bases for J; bases not matched to a gene: 6. The CDR3 runs to 13 residues. Germline CDR1 is KGHSH and CDR2 is LQKENI. The CDR3 is CASSWTGEAEQYF. DNA of the CDR3: TGTGCCAGCTCGTGGACAGGGGAGGCCGAGCAGTACTTC.

There are a few counts of this clone. This sequence joins TRBV19 and TRBJ1-6; 7 bases agree with TRBD1. CDR3 length equals 17 residues. The V gene's germline CDR1 is LNHDA and CDR2 SQIVND (reference sequence). V lost 3 bases and J lost 9; bases outside the gene matches: 14. DNA of the CDR3: TGTGCCAGTAGTATTTACCAACAGGGGTATGAGGGTTCACCCCTCCACTTT. Protein: CASSIYQQGYEGSPLHF.

This chain joins TRBV4-1 and TRBJ2-2, with 7 bases fitting TRBD1. The CDR3 totals 13 residues. CDR1 MGHRA and CDR2 YSYEKL come from the germline V gene. The V and J ends lost 3 bases and 10 bases, in that order; junction bases with no gene match: 5. The CDR3 region is CASSHSRGQELFF. DNA for the CDR3: TGCGCCAGCAGCCATTCAAGGGGGCAGGAGCTGTTTTTT.

The rearrangement links TRBV27 to TRBJ1-2; D may be TRBD1 (6 bases). The germline V gene encodes CDR1 MNHEY and CDR2 SMNVEV (reference sequence). Trimming took off 10 bases at V and 4 bases at J, with 19 bases between the two ends. The CDR3 length is 14 residues. CDR3 DNA sequence: TGTGCCACCAAACGCGGGGGGCCCGGCTATGGCTACACCTTC. Residues: CATKRGGPGYGYTF.

V and J are TRBV2 and TRBJ2-3; TRBD2 aligns across 8 bases. This CDR3 has 15 amino acids. With V trimmed by 5 bases and J by 0 bases, 4 bases remained unmatched. Germline V gives CDR1 SNHLY, CDR2 FYNNEI. CDR3 residues: CASSRLASSTDTQYF. The CDR3 DNA is TGTGCCAGCAGTCGACTAGCGTCTAGCACAGATACGCAGTATTTT.